This TCR beta chain derives from a study of CD8 T cells in ankylosing spondylitis. CDR3 size: 18 residues. After removal of 4 bases from V and 2 bases from J, the junction contained 11 bases not matched to a gene. CDR1 is DFQATT, CDR2 SNEGSKA, per germline (reference sequence). Study-wide findings and caveats: A motif of roughly eight highly homologous TCR beta variants was seen as apparently characteristic of ankylosing spondylitis blood. As reported, disease-linked clones showed significant enrichment in matched ankylosing spondylitis synovial fluid.

With molecular barcodes, quantitative 5'-RACE was used to make the TCR beta libraries. TCRdb independently ran MiXCR on the 5' RACE reads; one entry per CDR3 protein. The sample lists 85,000 to 90,000 distinct CDR3 sequences; roughly 27% were seen once. This clonotype was seen a few times. What it recognizes is unknown. V gene TRBV20-1 combines with J gene TRBJ2-5; 15 nucleotides line up with TRBD2. The TCR comes from a male donor with ankylosing spondylitis or in good health (not recorded which). The material sequenced was blood, either unsorted or a sorted T cell fraction (not recorded which). The CDR3 DNA reads TGCAGTGCTACGACGGGACTAGCGGGGGGAGTATCACAAGAGACCCAGTACTTC. Protein product: CSATTGLAGGVSQETQYF.